The 11 T cell receptor beta chains reported below all come from one sample, sequenced in a study of T-cell reconstitution after alpha-beta-depleted transplantation in children. Preparation of the TCRbeta library used unique molecular identifiers. TCRdb reprocessed the PCR reads via MiXCR and lists one record per CDR3 protein. The profile shows 500,000 to 750,000 distinct CDR3 sequences, approximately 30% of them singletons. This specimen was PBMCs, taken before TCRalphabeta/CD19-depleted stem cell transplant. The receptors here all came from a boy under two years old with Wiskott-Aldrich syndrome, due to receive a stem cell transplant.

The CDR3 nucleotides are TGCAGTGCTAGAAAGTCAGGACGGGTTGACACCGGGGAGCTGTTTTTT. Translation gives CSARKSGRVDTGELFF. This chain uses TRBV20-1 with TRBJ2-2; D unclear. V was pared by 2 bases and J by 3 bases, with 16 bases between. Germline V gene sequence: CDR1 DFQATT, CDR2 SNEGSKA (reference sequence). CDR3 length: 16 amino acids.

This clonotype was picked up a small number of times. This chain joins TRBV5-1 and TRBJ1-1; D is possibly TRBD1 (6 bases). V was shortened by 4 bases and J by 0 bases, with 19 bases between the two germline ends. Germline CDR1 and CDR2: SGHRS and YFSETQ. The CDR3 length is 17 residues. Here the CDR3 reads CASSPFPGAGMNTEAFF. Here the CDR3 DNA reads TGCGCCAGCAGCCCCTTTCCGGGGGCTGGAATGAACACTGAAGCTTTCTTT.

This chain connects TRBV20-1 to TRBJ2-1; 14 nucleotides line up with TRBD2. Germline V gives CDR1 DFQATT, CDR2 SNEGSKA (reference sequence). The CDR3 has 15 residues. The trim removed 0 bases at V and 8 bases at J, leaving 3 bases unmatched. The CDR3 here is CSARDVTSGRDEQFF. The CDR3 DNA is TGCAGTGCTAGAGATGTGACTAGCGGGAGGGATGAGCAGTTCTTC.

This clonotype has a handful of counts. The V and J genes are TRBV10-3 and TRBJ2-5, with D unresolved. V dropped 10 bases and J dropped 5 bases, with 11 bases sitting between them. The CDR3 has 11 residues. The germline V gene encodes CDR1 ENHRY and CDR2 SYGVKD. The CDR3 DNA reads TGTGCCACTTCGGTAGACGAGACCCAGTACTTC. This sequence encodes CATSVDETQYF.

This clonotype was found a few times. The chain joins TRBV21-1 to TRBJ2-7; the table gives TRBD2 as D, unverified against the DNA. TRBV21-1 is a documented pseudogene. This CDR3 is 21 amino acids long. CDR3 protein: CASSKGKFGGVPLHPTYEQYF. DNA of the CDR3: TGTGCCAGCAGCAAAGGGAAATTCGGAGGGGTACCCTTGCACCCCACTTACGAGCAGTACTTC.

This rearrangement joins TRBV5-1 to TRBJ2-3; 11 bases line up with TRBD2. J lost 4 bases, V lost 7 bases, and 5 bases had no gene match. This CDR3 has 14 residues. Germline loops: CDR1 SGHRS, CDR2 YFSETQ. The CDR3 sequence: CASGLAGGSDTQYF. The CDR3 DNA reads TGCGCCAGCGGTCTAGCGGGGGGCTCAGATACGCAGTATTTT. The full variable domain, its missing parts supplied by reference TRBV5-1 and TRBJ2-3, is KAGVTQTPRYLIKTRGQQVTLSCSPISGHRSVSWYQQTPGQGLQFLFEYFSETQRNKGNFPGRFSGRQFSNSRSEMNVSTLELGDSALYLCASGLAGGSDTQYFGPGTRLTVL.

This clonotype was detected a few times. The chain has TRBV2 and TRBJ1-3; TRBD1 might be the D (5 bases). CDR1 is SNHLY and CDR2 is FYNNEI in the germline V gene. V lost 6 bases to trimming and J lost 0 bases, with 12 bases between them. CDR3 size: 15 residues. The CDR3 DNA follows: TGTGCCAGCAGGCTAGGGGAAAGCTCTGGAAACACCATATATTTT. Its translation is CASRLGESSGNTIYF. Together with reference TRBV2 and TRBJ1-3, the CDR3 gives the full variable domain: EPEVTQTPSHQVTQMGQEVILRCVPISNHLYFYWYRQILGQKVEFLVSFYNNEISEKSEIFDDQFSVERPDGSNFTLKIRSTKLEDSAMYFCASRLGESSGNTIYFGEGSWLTVV.

In its sample, this clonotype was seen a few times. The chain is built from TRBV20-1 and TRBJ1-6, with D unresolved. Trimming cost V 5 bases and J 5 bases, with 16 bases left between them. There are 15 residues in the CDR3. Germline CDR1 and CDR2: DFQATT and SNEGSKA (reference sequence). Here the CDR3 reads CSAREVEHDNSPLHF. The CDR3, as DNA: TGCAGTGCTCGCGAGGTCGAGCACGATAATTCACCCCTCCACTTT.

This clonotype was detected once. The chain recombines TRBV19 with TRBJ2-7, with a weak D call TRBD2 (5 bases). This CDR3 is 14 amino acids long. Trimming took 5 bases from V and 2 from J, leaving 13 bases between them. Per the germline V gene, CDR1 is LNHDA and CDR2 is SQIVND (reference sequence). The CDR3, as DNA: TGTGCCAGTAGTCTTGGGAGAGACCCCTACGAGCAGTACTTC. It encodes CASSLGRDPYEQYF.

There are a few counts of this clonotype. The chain uses TRBV11-2 and TRBJ1-4; D gene unclear. CDR3 length: 14 residues. V was clipped by 5 bases and J by 12 bases, with 19 bases between them. Germline V CDR1 and CDR2: SGHAT, FQNNGV. The CDR3 loop is CASSLAVSTWELFF. In nucleotides, the CDR3 is TGTGCCAGCAGCCTCGCGGTCTCGACGTGGGAACTGTTTTTT.

V gene TRBV29-1 combines with J gene TRBJ2-5; 8 bases are a match to TRBD2. Germline V gene sequence: CDR1 SQVTM, CDR2 ANQGSEA. CDR3 size: 13 residues. J lost 4 bases, V lost 4 bases, and 5 bases had no gene match. In nucleotides, the CDR3 is TGCAGCGTTGGCGGGAGGCGGGTAGAGACCCAGTACTTC. Protein product: CSVGGRRVETQYF.